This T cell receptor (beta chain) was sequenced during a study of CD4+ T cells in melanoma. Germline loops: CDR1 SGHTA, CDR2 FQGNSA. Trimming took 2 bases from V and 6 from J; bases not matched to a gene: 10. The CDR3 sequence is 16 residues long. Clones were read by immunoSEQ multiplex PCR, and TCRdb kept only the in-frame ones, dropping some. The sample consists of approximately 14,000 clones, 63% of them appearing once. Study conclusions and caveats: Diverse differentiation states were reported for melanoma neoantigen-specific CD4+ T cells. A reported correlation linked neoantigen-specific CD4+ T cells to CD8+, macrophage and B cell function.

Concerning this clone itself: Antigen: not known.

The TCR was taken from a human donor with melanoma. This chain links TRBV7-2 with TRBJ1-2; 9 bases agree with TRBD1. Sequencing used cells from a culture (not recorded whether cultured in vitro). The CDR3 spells CASSLSSLDRGNGYTF. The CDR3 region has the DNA TGTGCCAGCAGCTTAAGTTCCCTAGACAGGGGGAATGGCTACACCTTC.